The present TCR beta chain was sequenced within a study of blood T cell repertoires in COVID-19. Assay used: immunoSEQ multiplex PCR; TCRdb lists only in-frame clones, some missing. The sample lists just over 95,000 clones; about 86% were seen once. V was clipped by 2 bases and J by 4 bases, with 8 bases between them. The CDR3 sequence is 13 residues long. This receptor was identified in a human donor in a cohort sampled during active COVID-19. The chain recombines TRBV12-3 or TRBV12-4 with TRBJ1-2; D possibly corresponds to TRBD1 (6 bases). The sample comprised peripheral blood. CDR3 region: CASSLNRAYGYTF. The DNA for the CDR3 is TGTGCCAGCAGTTTAAACAGGGCCTATGGCTACACCTTC.